These 15 T cell receptor beta chains originate from one sample sequenced in a study of CD8+ T cells in alopecia areata. Treatment defined: oral pan-JAK inhibitor, 5-10 mg twice daily. cDNA reverse transcribed from extracted RNA served as the sequencing template. TCRdb's copy holds only in-frame clones and misses some; the assay was immunoSEQ multiplex PCR. The sample includes some 180,000 clones, about half of them seen just once. This specimen was CD8+ T cells sorted from blood, taken at approximately week 51, from a patient treated with tofacitinib. Every receptor here comes from a human donor with alopecia areata.

The rearrangement joins TRBV4-3 to TRBJ2-7; TRBD1 might be the D (6 bases). With 4 bases removed from V and 3 bases from J, the gap between germline ends came to 16 bases. CDR1 is LGHNA and CDR2 is YSLEER in the germline V gene. The CDR3 consists of 15 residues. CDR3 nucleotides: TGCGCCAGCAGCCCCTACCAGGGGAACAACTACGAGCAGTACTTC. Protein product: CASSPYQGNNYEQYF.

The V gene is TRBV9, the J gene TRBJ2-1, with 9 positions matching TRBD2. The CDR3 has 15 amino acids. The V segment lost 3 bases and the J segment 5 bases; nucleotides outside the gene matches: 6. Germline V gene lookup returns CDR1 SGDLS and CDR2 YYNGEE. The CDR3 protein is CASSASGGFNNEQFF. The CDR3 nucleotides are TGTGCCAGCAGCGCCAGCGGGGGGTTTAACAATGAGCAGTTCTTC. Supplemented by reference TRBV9 and TRBJ2-1, the full variable domain reads DSGVTQTPKHLITATGQRVTLRCSPRSGDLSVYWYQQSLDQGLQFLIQYYNGEERAKGNILERFSAQQFPDLHSELNLSSLELGDSALYFCASSASGGFNNEQFFGPGTRLTVL.

This clone has only a few counts. This chain uses TRBV6-1 with TRBJ2-2; D not certain. Looked up from germline, CDR1 is MNHNS and CDR2 is SASEGT. With 3 bases removed from V and 6 bases from J, the gap between germline ends came to 8 bases. The CDR3 has 13 amino acids. The DNA for the CDR3 is TGTGCCAGCAGTGACTCGCAGGCCGGGGAGCTGTTTTTT. This gives the protein CASSDSQAGELFF.

This clone has just a few counts. The chain links TRBV7-9 to TRBJ1-5, with no clear D. The CDR3 extends over 14 amino acids. Germline-derived CDR1 and CDR2 are SEHNR and FQNEAQ (reference sequence). V was cut by 3 bases and J by 3 bases, with 9 bases left in between. The CDR3: CASSFNTPNQPQHF. The CDR3 region has the DNA TGTGCCAGCAGCTTTAACACACCCAATCAGCCCCAGCATTTT.

The chain couples TRBV11-2 to TRBJ1-6; D is undetermined. V gave up 4 bases and J gave up 6 bases, with 10 bases separating them. The CDR3 loop spans 14 amino acids. Germline V CDR1 and CDR2: SGHAT, FQNNGV. Here the CDR3 reads CASSYRDFNSPLHF. DNA of the CDR3: TGTGCCAGCAGCTACCGGGATTTTAATTCACCCCTCCACTTT. The complete variable domain, with remaining parts taken from reference TRBV11-2 and TRBJ1-6, reads EAGVAQSPRYKIIEKRQSVAFWCNPISGHATLYWYQQILGQGPKLLIQFQNNGVVDDSQLPKDRFSAERLKGVDSTLKIQPAKLEDSAVYLCASSYRDFNSPLHFGNGTRLTVT.

This sequence joins TRBV5-4 and TRBJ1-2; a possible D gene is TRBD1 (5 bases). Trimming removed 4 bases at V and 1 base at J, with 20 bases between. This CDR3 has 17 residues. The germline CDR1 and CDR2 sequences are SGHNT and YYREEE (reference sequence). The CDR3 sequence: CASSEGSPYNLNYGYTF. The CDR3, as DNA: TGTGCCAGCAGCGAGGGGTCACCATACAACCTTAACTATGGCTACACCTTC.

In regard to this clone: Within the sample, other DNA sequences also encode this same CDR3. The V call is TRBV6-5, the J call TRBJ1-1, with 9 bases fitting TRBD1. This CDR3 region has 16 residues. With V trimmed by 0 bases and J by 2 bases, 4 bases remained unmatched. CDR1 and CDR2 from the germline V gene are MNHEY and SVGAGI. In nucleotides, the CDR3 is TGTGCCAGCAGTTACTCTTTGGACAGGGGAAACACTGAAGCTTTCTTT. Protein product: CASSYSLDRGNTEAFF.

This clone showed up just a few times. The genes are TRBV7-9 and TRBJ1-1; a possible D gene is TRBD1 (6 bases). The CDR3 is 12 amino acids. V lost 5 bases, J lost 5 bases, and 9 bases lay in between. The germline V gene encodes CDR1 SEHNR and CDR2 FQNEAQ (reference sequence). CDR3 loop: CASSVGGTEAFF. For the CDR3, the DNA is TGTGCCAGCAGCGTAGGGGGGACTGAAGCTTTCTTT.

The chain uses TRBV27 and TRBJ2-7; tentative D call: TRBD1 (7 bases). There are 15 residues in the CDR3. The ends were cut back, 5 bases at V and 4 bases at J, with 18 bases in the middle. Germline loops: CDR1 MNHEY, CDR2 SMNVEV (reference sequence). CDR3 loop: CASSTRAGTVYEQYF. Here the CDR3 DNA reads TGTGCCAGCAGTACACGCGCGGGGACAGTATACGAGCAGTACTTC.

This clone was counted between two and nine times. The genes are TRBV19 and TRBJ1-1, with 8 nucleotides matching TRBD1. CDR1 and CDR2 (germline): LNHDA, SQIVND (reference sequence). The junction had 4 bases not matched to a gene; V was cut back by 6 bases and J by 1 base. The CDR3 has 14 residues. The CDR3 region is CASRSGQANTEAFF. The CDR3 coding sequence is TGTGCCAGTAGGTCGGGACAGGCGAACACTGAAGCTTTCTTT.

The chain combines TRBV5-5 with TRBJ2-1, with D perhaps being TRBD1 or TRBD2 (5 bases each). CDR3 size: 14 residues. V was cut by 4 bases and J by 5 bases, with 13 bases left in between. The germline CDR1 and CDR2 sequences are SGHKS and YYEKEE (reference sequence). In DNA, the CDR3 is TGTGCCAGCAGCATTGGGACGGAGAACAATGAGCAGTTCTTC. It is translated as CASSIGTENNEQFF.

The V and J genes are TRBV4-3 and TRBJ2-2; possible D gene TRBD1, 6 bases. The CDR3 contains 16 residues. Germline CDR1 and CDR2: LGHNA and YSLEER. Trimming left V 0 bases short and J 1 base short, with 9 bases between. The CDR3 here is CASSQDGQMNTGELFF. CDR3 bases: TGCGCCAGCAGCCAAGATGGACAGATGAACACCGGGGAGCTGTTTTTT.

The chain recombines TRBV7-9 with TRBJ1-3; D may be TRBD1 (6 bases). Germline V gene lookup returns CDR1 SEHNR and CDR2 FQNEAQ (reference sequence). This CDR3 is built from 16 residues. Trimming took off 2 bases at V and 3 bases at J, with 14 bases between the two ends. As DNA, the CDR3 is TGTGCCAGCAGCTTACTGGGGGGACAATTTGGAAACACCATATATTTT. This gives the protein CASSLLGGQFGNTIYF.

The chain joins TRBV6-5 to TRBJ2-7; maybe TRBD2 (6 bases). The CDR3 covers 16 residues. Germline V gene data show CDR1 as MNHEY and CDR2 as SVGAGI. V was pared by 0 bases and J by 6 bases, with 18 bases between. As DNA, the CDR3 is TGTGCCAGCAGTTACTCTTGGGGGGAAGGTTTGCGCGAGCAGTACTTC. It encodes CASSYSWGEGLREQYF.

V and J are TRBV27 and TRBJ1-4; 7 bases fit TRBD1. Germline V lookup: CDR1 MNHEY, CDR2 SMNVEV (reference sequence). After removal of 6 bases from V and 5 bases from J, the junction contained 6 bases not matched to a gene. The length of the CDR3 is 14 residues. The CDR3 loop is CASRERGPNEKLFF. The CDR3 DNA reads TGTGCCAGCAGAGAAAGGGGGCCCAATGAAAAACTGTTTTTT.